The rows below give T cell receptor beta chains drawn from one sample of a study of beta chain features in type 1 diabetes. Data came from immunoSEQ multiplex PCR; TCRdb stores just in-frame clones and leaves some out. The table has fewer than 400,000 clones, around 8.5% seen once; the top ten hold about 1%. Sequenced material: central memory CD4+ T cells from blood. These TCRs come from a man aged 30 to 39 with type 1 diabetes. Both conserved end residues are trimmed from each CDR3. A D gene is named only where the DNA matches it firmly. Clone sizes are given selectively: once, few, many, or a class where the clone is expanded.

v_call,clone_size,d_call,j_call,cdr3_aa
TRBV6-5,few,TRBD1,TRBJ2-5,ASSDRGGETQY
TRBV7-2,few,-,TRBJ2-5,ASSLHDNQETQY
TRBV4-1,few,TRBD2,TRBJ2-1,ASSQASEGGREQF
TRBV7-2,few,TRBD1,TRBJ2-1,ASSLSGTGGGQF
TRBV16,-,-,TRBJ2-5,ASSQGSSEETQY
TRBV6-5,-,-,TRBJ2-3,ASSYSKGTDTQY
TRBV10-2,-,-,TRBJ1-2,ASSEGSGYGYT
TRBV9,few,-,TRBJ1-2,ASSVQAEQYYGYT
TRBV9,-,-,TRBJ1-1,ASSLRGDTEAF
TRBV6-6,-,TRBD1,TRBJ1-5,ASSWPGQGSNQPQH
TRBV2,few,TRBD1,TRBJ1-2,ASSDGGQGNYGYT
TRBV5-1,-,-,TRBJ2-6,ASSLPGGTSGANVLT
TRBV5-1,few,TRBD2,TRBJ2-7,ASSPGLAGEYEQY
TRBV2,few,-,TRBJ2-5,ASSRPQGGQETQY
TRBV9,few,TRBD1,TRBJ2-1,ASSVAGTGKYNEQF
TRBV6-6,many,-,TRBJ2-5,ASTGDEQETQY
TRBV15,-,-,TRBJ1-1,ATSRGGEQGINTEAF
TRBV5-1,-,-,TRBJ2-7,ASSLTGIIVGEQY
TRBV9,few,-,TRBJ1-2,ASSVVGGGST
TRBV7-7,once,-,TRBJ2-1,ASSLDGGSYNEQF
TRBV4-3,few,-,TRBJ2-7,ASSQDGSGSYEQY
TRBV11-2,few,-,TRBJ2-3,ASSFQLSADTQY
TRBV28,-,-,TRBJ2-7,ASSSPGIGARYEQY
TRBV25-1,-,TRBD2,TRBJ2-7,ASSEKVTGGSHEQY
TRBV7-9,-,-,TRBJ2-2,ASSLGTLNTGELF
TRBV11-2,few,TRBD1,TRBJ1-2,ASSPDRNYGYT
TRBV2,few,TRBD2,TRBJ2-3,ASTRGETSGTKDTQY
TRBV9,-,TRBD1,TRBJ1-2,ASSARQGASGYT
TRBV9,few,-,TRBJ2-1,ASSPDPRGDEQF
TRBV10-3,-,-,TRBJ1-1,AIRGSGTGTEAF
TRBV28,many,-,TRBJ2-5,ASEGQQETQY
TRBV20-1,few,-,TRBJ1-6,SARVMFQLH
TRBV20-1,-,-,TRBJ1-1,SARWDTEAF
TRBV7-2,-,-,TRBJ1-6,ASRLRVNSPLH
TRBV4-3,-,TRBD1,TRBJ2-3,ASSLRDRPTDTQY
TRBV29-1,few,-,TRBJ1-4,SATPGGDFEKLF
TRBV7-2,-,TRBD1,TRBJ1-4,ASRVDAGGNEKLF
TRBV6-5,-,-,TRBJ2-2,ASSYDRIDTGELF
TRBV4-3,-,-,TRBJ1-5,ASSQGFRAGVNQPQH
TRBV29-1,-,-,TRBJ2-2,SVDPSNTGELF
TRBV30,-,-,TRBJ1-1,AWSAWTANTEAF
TRBV19,few,-,TRBJ2-1,ASSIGTLTYNEQF
TRBV10-3,many,-,TRBJ2-7,AFDDQGYEQY
TRBV2,-,-,TRBJ1-5,ASRGNEQPQH
TRBV7-2,few,-,TRBJ1-1,ASSLQGDTEAF
TRBV6-5,few,TRBD2,TRBJ2-7,ASSYSISGGEDEQY
TRBV28,few,-,TRBJ1-5,ASRTPGISSNQPQH
TRBV27,-,TRBD2,TRBJ2-3,ASSPDPGGTDTQY
TRBV28,many,-,TRBJ1-3,ASSLRGGLRNTIY
TRBV7-9,-,-,TRBJ2-7,ASRQSGYEQY
TRBV4-1,few,-,TRBJ2-7,ASSQDLGRSYEQY
TRBV7-2,-,-,TRBJ1-1,ASSWGRNTEAF
TRBV30,-,-,TRBJ1-5,AAGADYSNQPQH
TRBV7-9,-,TRBD1,TRBJ1-6,ASSLGPGGNSPLH
TRBV5-1,-,-,TRBJ2-5,ASSLLRAQETQY
TRBV5-1,many,TRBD1,TRBJ1-4,ASQSFPGQANEKLF
TRBV10-3,few,-,TRBJ1-1,AISGNGQGMNTEAF
TRBV18,-,-,TRBJ1-1,ASSPGTGNTEAF